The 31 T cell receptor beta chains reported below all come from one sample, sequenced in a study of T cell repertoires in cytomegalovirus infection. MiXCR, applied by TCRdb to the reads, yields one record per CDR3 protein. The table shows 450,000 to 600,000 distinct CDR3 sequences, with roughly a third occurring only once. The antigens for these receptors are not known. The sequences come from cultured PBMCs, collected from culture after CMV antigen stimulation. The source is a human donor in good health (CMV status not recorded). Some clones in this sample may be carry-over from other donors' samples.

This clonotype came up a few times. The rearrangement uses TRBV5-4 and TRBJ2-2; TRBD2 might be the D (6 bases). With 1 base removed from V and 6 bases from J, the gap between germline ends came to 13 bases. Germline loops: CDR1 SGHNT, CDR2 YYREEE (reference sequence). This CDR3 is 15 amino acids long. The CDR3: CASSLSGLASGELFF. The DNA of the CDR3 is TGTGCCAGCAGCTTGAGCGGGCTAGCCTCCGGGGAGCTGTTTTTT. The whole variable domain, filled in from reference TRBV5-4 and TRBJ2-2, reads ETGVTQSPTHLIKTRGQQVTLRCSSQSGHNTVSWYQQALGQGPQFIFQYYREEENGRGNFPPRFSGLQFPNYSSELNVNALELDDSALYLCASSLSGLASGELFFGEGSRLTVL.

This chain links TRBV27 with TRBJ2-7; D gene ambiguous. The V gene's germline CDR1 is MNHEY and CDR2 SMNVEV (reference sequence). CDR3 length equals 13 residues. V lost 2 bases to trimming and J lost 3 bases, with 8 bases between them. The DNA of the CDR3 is TGTGCCAGCAGTTTAATGGGGTTCTACGAGCAGTACTTC. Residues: CASSLMGFYEQYF.

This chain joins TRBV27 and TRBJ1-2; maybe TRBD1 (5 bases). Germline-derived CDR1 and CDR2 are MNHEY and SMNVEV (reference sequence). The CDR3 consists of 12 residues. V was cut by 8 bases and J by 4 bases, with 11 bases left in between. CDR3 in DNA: TGTGCCAGCGGGGCCGATCCCTATGGCTACACCTTC. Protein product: CASGADPYGYTF.

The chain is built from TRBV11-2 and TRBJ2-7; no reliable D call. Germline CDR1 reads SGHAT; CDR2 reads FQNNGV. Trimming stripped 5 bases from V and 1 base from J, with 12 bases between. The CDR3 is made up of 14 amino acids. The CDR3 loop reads CASSRIVRSYEQYF. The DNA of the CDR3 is TGTGCCAGCAGCCGTATAGTGCGGTCCTACGAGCAGTACTTC. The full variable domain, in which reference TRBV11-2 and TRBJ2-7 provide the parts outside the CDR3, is EAGVAQSPRYKIIEKRQSVAFWCNPISGHATLYWYQQILGQGPKLLIQFQNNGVVDDSQLPKDRFSAERLKGVDSTLKIQPAKLEDSAVYLCASSRIVRSYEQYFGPGTRLTVT.

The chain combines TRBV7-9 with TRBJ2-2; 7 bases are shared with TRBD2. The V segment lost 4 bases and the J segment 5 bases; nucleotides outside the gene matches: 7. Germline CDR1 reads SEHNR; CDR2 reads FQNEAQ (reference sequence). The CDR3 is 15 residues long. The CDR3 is CASSYERDLTGELFF. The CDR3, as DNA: TGTGCCAGCAGCTATGAGCGGGACTTGACCGGGGAGCTGTTTTTT.

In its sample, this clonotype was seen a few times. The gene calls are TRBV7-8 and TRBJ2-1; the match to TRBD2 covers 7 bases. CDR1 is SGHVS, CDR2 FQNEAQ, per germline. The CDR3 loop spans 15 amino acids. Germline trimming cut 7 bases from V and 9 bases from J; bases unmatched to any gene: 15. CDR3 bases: TGTGCCAGCAACCCGGGACTAAGCGGTAGTCTTGAGCAGTTCTTC. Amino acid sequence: CASNPGLSGSLEQFF.

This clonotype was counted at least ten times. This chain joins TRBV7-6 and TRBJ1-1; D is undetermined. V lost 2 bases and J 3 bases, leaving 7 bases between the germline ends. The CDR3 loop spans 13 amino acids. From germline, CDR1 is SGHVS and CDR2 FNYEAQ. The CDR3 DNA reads TGTGCCAGCAGCTTAACTGTAGACACTGAAGCTTTCTTT. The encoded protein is CASSLTVDTEAFF. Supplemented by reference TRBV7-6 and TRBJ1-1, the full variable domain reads GAGVSQSPRYKVTKRGQDVALRCDPISGHVSLYWYRQALGQGPEFLTYFNYEAQQDKSGLPNDRFSAERPEGSISTLTIQRTEQRDSAMYRCASSLTVDTEAFFGQGTRLTVV.

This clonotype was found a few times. The DNA for the CDR3 is TGTGCCAGCAGCTTAGGTGCGGGATTCCTAGAGACCCAGTACTTC. It is translated as CASSLGAGFLETQYF. The chain uses TRBV7-2 and TRBJ2-5; tentatively, D is TRBD2 (6 bases). Germline CDR1 reads SGHTA; CDR2 reads FQGNSA. The length of the CDR3 is 15 residues. The ends were cut back, 1 base at V and 4 bases at J, with 13 bases in the middle. Together with reference TRBV7-2 and TRBJ2-5, the CDR3 gives the full variable domain: GAGVSQSPSNKVTEKGKDVELRCDPISGHTALYWYRQSLGQGLEFLIYFQGNSAPDKSGLPSDRFSAERTGGSVSTLTIQRTQQEDSAVYLCASSLGAGFLETQYFGPGTRLLVL.

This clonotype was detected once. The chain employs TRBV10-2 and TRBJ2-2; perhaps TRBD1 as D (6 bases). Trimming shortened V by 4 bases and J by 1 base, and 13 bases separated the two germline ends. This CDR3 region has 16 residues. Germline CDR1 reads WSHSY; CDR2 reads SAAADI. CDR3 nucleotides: TGCGCCAGCAGTGCACCCATGGGACAGAACACCGGGGAGCTGTTTTTT. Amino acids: CASSAPMGQNTGELFF.

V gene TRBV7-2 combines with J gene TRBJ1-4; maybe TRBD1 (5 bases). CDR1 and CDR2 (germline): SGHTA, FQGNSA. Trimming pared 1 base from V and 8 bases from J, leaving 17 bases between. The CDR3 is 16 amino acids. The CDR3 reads CASSLERFRVGEKLFF. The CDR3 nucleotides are TGTGCCAGCAGCTTAGAGCGTTTCAGGGTAGGAGAAAAACTGTTTTTT.

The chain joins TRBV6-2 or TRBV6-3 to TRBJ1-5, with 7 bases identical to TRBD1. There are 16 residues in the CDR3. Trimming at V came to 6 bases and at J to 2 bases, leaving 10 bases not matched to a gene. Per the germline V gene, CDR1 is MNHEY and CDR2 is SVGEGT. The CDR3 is CASRKQGMGGNQPQHF. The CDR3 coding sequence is TGTGCCAGCAGGAAACAGGGGATGGGGGGCAATCAGCCCCAGCATTTT.

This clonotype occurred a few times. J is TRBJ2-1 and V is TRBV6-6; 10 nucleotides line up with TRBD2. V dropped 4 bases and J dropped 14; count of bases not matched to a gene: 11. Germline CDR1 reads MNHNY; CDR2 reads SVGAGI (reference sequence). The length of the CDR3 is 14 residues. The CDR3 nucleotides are TGTGCCAGCAGTTCTGGACTAGCGGCCAAATTGAAGTTCTTC. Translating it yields CASSSGLAAKLKFF.

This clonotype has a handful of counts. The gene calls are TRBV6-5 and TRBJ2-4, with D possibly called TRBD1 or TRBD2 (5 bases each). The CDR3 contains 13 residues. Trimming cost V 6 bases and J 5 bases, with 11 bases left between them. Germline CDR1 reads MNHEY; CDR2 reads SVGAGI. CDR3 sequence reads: CASRSLGENIQYF. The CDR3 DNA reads TGTGCCAGCAGGAGCTTGGGGGAAAACATTCAGTACTTC.

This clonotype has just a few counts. The CDR3 DNA follows: TGTGCCAGCAGCTTCAGTCTAGGACAGGGAAGCACCGGGGAGCTGTTTTTT. Translation: CASSFSLGQGSTGELFF. The rearrangement links TRBV11-2 to TRBJ2-2; TRBD1 agrees at 8 bases. This CDR3 comprises 17 residues. The V segment lost 3 bases and the J segment 4 bases; nucleotides outside the gene matches: 10. CDR1 is SGHAT, CDR2 FQNNGV, per germline.

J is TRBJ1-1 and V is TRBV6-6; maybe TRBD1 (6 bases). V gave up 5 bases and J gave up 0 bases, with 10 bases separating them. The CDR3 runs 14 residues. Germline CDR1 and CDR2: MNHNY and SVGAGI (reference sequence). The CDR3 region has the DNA TGTGCCAGCAGTAACAGGGAAATGAACACTGAAGCTTTCTTT. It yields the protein CASSNREMNTEAFF.

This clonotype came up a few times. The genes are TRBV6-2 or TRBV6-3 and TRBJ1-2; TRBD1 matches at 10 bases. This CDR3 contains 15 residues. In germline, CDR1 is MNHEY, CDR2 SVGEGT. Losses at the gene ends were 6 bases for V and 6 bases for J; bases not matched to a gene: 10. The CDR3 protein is CASSQRWTGGDGYTF. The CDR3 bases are TGTGCCAGCAGCCAGAGGTGGACAGGGGGAGATGGCTACACCTTC.

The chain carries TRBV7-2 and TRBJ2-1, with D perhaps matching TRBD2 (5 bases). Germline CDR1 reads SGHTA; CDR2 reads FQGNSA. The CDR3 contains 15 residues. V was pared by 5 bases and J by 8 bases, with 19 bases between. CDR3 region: CASSTRRSGVDEQFF. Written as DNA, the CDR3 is TGTGCCAGCAGCACTAGGAGGTCCGGCGTCGATGAGCAGTTCTTC.

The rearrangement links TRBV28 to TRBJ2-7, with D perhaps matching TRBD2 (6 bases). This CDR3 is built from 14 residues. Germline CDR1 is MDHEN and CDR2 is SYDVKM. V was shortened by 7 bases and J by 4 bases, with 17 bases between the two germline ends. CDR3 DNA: TGTGCCAGCACCCCCGGGACGGGGAGGTACGAGCAGTACTTC. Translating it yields CASTPGTGRYEQYF.

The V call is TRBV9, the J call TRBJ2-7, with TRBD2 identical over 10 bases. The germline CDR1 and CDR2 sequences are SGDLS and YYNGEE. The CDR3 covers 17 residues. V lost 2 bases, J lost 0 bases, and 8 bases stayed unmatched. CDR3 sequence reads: CASSVGTGTSVSYEQYV. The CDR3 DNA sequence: TGTGCCAGCAGCGTCGGAACCGGGACTAGCGTCTCCTACGAGCAGTACGTC.

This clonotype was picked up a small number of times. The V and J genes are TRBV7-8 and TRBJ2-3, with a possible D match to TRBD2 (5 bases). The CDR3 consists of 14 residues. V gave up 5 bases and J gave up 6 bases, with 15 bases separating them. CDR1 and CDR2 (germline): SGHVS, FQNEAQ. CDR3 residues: CASSTSGGPDTQYF. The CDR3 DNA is TGTGCCAGCAGCACATCTGGAGGCCCGGATACGCAGTATTTT.

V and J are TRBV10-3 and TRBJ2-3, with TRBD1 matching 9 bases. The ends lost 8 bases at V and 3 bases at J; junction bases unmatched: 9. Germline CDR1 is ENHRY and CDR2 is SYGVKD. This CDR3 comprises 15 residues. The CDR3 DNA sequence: TGTGCCATCCTTAACAGGGGGCCAAATACAGATACGCAGTATTTT. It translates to CAILNRGPNTDTQYF.

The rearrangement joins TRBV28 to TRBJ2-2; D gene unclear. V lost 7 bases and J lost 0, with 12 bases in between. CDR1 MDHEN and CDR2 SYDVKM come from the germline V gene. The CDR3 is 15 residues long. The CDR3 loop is CASTELLTNTGELFF. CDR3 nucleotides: TGTGCCAGCACCGAACTCCTGACGAACACCGGGGAGCTGTTTTTT.

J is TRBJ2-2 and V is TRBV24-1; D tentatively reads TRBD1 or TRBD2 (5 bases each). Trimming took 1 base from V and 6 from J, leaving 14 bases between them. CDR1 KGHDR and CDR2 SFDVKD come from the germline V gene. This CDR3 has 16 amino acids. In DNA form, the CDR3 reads TGTGCCACCAGTGATTTCCAGGGAGTCTATGCCGGGGAGCTGTTTTTT. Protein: CATSDFQGVYAGELFF.

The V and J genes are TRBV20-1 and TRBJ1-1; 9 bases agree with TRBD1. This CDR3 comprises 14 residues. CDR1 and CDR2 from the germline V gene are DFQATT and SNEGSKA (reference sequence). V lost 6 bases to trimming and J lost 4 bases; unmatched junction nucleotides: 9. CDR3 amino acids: CSADPGQGATEAFF. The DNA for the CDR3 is TGCAGTGCAGACCCGGGACAGGGTGCCACTGAAGCTTTCTTT.

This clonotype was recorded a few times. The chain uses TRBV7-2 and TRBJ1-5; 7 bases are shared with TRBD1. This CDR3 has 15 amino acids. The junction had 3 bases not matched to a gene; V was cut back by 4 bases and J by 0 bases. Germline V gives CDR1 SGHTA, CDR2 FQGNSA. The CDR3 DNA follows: TGTGCCAGCAGCTCGGACAGGCGTAGCAATCAGCCCCAGCATTTT. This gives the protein CASSSDRRSNQPQHF.

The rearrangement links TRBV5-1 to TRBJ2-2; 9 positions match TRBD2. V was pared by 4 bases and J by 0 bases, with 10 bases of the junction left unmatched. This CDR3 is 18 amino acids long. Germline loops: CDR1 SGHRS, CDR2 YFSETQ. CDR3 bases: TGCGCCAGCAGCCATTATGCAGGACTAGCGCCGAACACCGGGGAGCTGTTTTTT. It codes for CASSHYAGLAPNTGELFF.

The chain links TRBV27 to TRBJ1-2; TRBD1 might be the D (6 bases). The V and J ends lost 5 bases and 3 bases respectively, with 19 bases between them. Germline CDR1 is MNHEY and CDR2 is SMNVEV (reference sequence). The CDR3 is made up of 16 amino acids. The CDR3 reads CASSPSGGLTHYGYTF. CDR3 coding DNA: TGTGCCAGCAGTCCCTCGGGGGGCCTGACACACTATGGCTACACCTTC.

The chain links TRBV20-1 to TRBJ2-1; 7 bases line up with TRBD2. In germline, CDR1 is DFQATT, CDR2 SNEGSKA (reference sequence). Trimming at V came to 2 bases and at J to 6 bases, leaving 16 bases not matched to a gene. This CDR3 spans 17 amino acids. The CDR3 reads CSARTLPGGRRGNEQFF. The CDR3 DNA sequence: TGCAGTGCTAGAACCCTGCCGGGCGGGAGAAGAGGCAATGAGCAGTTCTTC.

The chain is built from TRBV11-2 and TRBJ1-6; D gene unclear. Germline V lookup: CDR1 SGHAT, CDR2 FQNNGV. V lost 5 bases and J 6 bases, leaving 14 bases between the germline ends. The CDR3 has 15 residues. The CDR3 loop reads CASSADVIVNSPLHF. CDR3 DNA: TGTGCCAGCAGCGCCGACGTAATTGTTAATTCACCCCTCCACTTT.

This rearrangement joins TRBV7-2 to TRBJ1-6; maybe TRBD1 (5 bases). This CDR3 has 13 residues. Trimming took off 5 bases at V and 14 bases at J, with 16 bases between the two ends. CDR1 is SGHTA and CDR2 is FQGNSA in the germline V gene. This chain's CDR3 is CASSTRQYITLHF. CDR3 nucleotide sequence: TGTGCCAGCAGCACCCGACAGTATATCACCCTCCACTTT.

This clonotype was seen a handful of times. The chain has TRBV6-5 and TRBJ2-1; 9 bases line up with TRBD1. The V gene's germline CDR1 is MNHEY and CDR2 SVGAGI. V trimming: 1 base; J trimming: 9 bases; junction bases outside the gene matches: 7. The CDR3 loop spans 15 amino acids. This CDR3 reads CASSYYGQGTGEQFF. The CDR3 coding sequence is TGTGCCAGCAGTTACTACGGACAGGGGACTGGTGAGCAGTTCTTC.